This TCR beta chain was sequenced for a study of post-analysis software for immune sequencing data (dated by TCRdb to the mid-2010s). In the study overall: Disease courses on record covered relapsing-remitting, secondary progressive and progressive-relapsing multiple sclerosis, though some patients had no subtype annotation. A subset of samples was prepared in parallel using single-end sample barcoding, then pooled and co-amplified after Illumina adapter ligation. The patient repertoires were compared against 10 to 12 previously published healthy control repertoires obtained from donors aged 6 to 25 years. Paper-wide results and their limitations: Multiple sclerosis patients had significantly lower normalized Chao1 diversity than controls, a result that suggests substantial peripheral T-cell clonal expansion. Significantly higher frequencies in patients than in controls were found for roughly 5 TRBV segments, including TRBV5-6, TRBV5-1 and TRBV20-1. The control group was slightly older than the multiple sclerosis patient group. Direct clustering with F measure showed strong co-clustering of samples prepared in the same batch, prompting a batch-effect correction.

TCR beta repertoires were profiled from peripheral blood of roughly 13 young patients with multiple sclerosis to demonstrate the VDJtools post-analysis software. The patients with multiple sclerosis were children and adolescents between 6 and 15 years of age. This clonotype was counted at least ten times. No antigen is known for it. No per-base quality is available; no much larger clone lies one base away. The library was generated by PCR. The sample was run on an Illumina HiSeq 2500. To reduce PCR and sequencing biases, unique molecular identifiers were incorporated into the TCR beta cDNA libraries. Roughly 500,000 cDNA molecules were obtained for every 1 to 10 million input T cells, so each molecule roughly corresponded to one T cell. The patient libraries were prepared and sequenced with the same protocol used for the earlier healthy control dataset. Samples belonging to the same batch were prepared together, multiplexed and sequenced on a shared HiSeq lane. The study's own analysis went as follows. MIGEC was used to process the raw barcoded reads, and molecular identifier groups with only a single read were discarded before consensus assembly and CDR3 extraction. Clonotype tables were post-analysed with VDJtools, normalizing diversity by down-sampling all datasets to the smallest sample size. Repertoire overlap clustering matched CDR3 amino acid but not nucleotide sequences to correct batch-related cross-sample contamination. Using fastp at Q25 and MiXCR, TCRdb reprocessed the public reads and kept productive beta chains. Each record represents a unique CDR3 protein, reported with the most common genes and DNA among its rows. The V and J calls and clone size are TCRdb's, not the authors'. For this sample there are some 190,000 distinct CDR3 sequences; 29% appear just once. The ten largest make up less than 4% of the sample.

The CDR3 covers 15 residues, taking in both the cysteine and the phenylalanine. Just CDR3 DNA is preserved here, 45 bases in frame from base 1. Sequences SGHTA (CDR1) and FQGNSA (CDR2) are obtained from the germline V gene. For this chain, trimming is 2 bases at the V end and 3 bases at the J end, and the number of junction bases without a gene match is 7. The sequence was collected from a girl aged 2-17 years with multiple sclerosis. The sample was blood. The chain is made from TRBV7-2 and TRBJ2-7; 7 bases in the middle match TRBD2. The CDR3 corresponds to CASSLFGGGYYEQYF. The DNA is TGTGCCAGCAGCTTATTCGGGGGAGGGTACTACGAGCAGTACTTC.